Sequencing of this T cell receptor beta chain was carried out in a study of regulatory T cells in long-lasting Graves disease. This clonotype was detected a few times. Time point meaning: persistent/refractory GD, antithyroid drugs over 5 years with positive TRAb. Construction of the TCR library relied on RNA isolated from PBMCs. Library construction for TCR beta used iRepertoire HTBI primers and Arm-PCR of CDR3 regions. One entry per CDR3 protein, called by TCRdb with MiXCR from the multiplex PCR reads. The sample holds hundreds of thousands of distinct CDR3 sequences, roughly 23% seen once. The CDR3 runs 19 residues. From germline, CDR1 is SGHTA and CDR2 FQGNSA. V lost 6 bases and J lost 1; bases outside the gene matches: 17.

Sequences were derived from peripheral blood mononuclear cells (PBMCs), sampled when the disease was refractory, from a patient treated with antithyroid drugs. This TCR derives from a female donor with Graves disease. The V gene is TRBV7-2, the J gene TRBJ2-3, with TRBD2 matching over 9 bases. In DNA form, the CDR3 reads TGTGCCAGCAGGGAAGCAAGGCTAGCGGGGAATCTGGGCACAGATACGCAGTATTTT. This translates into CASREARLAGNLGTDTQYF.